The following is a TCR beta chain sequence with its context. Any history of autoimmune disease or systemic immunosuppression disqualified patients. This record belongs to a study of OX40 agonist ivuxolimab in advanced cancers. Across the whole study: Males comprised roughly four fifths of the group, whose mean age was approximately 60 years (range roughly 23 to 80). Three individuals attained partial responses, comprising one hepatocellular carcinoma case and two cutaneous melanoma cases.

The germline CDR1 and CDR2 sequences are LNHDA and SQIVND (reference sequence). This CDR3 region has 17 residues. The V segment lost 6 bases and the J segment 2 bases; nucleotides outside the gene matches: 7. TCRdb keeps only in-frame clones here, not all; method: immunoSEQ multiplex PCR. The table shows about 67,000 clones, with 70% to 90% occurring only once. The starting material was CD4+ or CD8+ T cells sorted from blood, obtained in a trial of the OX40 agonist ivuxolimab. The chain uses TRBV19 and TRBJ2-6, with TRBD1 matching 10 bases. The receptor comes from an adult with an advanced solid tumor such as melanoma, head and neck, liver or kidney cancer. The CDR3 nucleotides are TGTGCCAGTAGAACCGGGACAGGGGCGGCTGGGGCCAACGTCCTGACTTTC. Translating it yields CASRTGTGAAGANVLTF. Full variable domain (missing parts from reference TRBV19 and TRBJ2-6): DGGITQSPKYLFRKEGQNVTLSCEQNLNHDAMYWYRQDPGQGLRLIYYSQIVNDFQKGDIAEGYSVSREKKESFPLTVTSAQKNPTAFYLCASRTGTGAAGANVLTFGAGSRLTVL.